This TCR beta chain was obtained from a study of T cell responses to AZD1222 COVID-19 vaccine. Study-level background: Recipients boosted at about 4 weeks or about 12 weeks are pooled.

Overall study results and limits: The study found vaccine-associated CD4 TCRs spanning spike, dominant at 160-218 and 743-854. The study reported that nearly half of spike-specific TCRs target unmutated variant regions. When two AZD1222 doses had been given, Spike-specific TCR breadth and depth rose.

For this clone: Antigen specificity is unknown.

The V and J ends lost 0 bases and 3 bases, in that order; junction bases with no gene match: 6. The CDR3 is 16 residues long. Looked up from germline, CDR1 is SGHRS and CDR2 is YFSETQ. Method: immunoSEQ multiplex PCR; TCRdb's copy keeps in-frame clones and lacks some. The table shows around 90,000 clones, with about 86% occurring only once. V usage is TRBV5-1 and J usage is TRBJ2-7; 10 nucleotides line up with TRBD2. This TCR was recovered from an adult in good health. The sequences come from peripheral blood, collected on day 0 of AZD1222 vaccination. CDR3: CASSLELLAGNYEQYF. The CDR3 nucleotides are TGCGCCAGCAGCTTGGAACTACTAGCGGGGAACTACGAGCAGTACTTC.